The 32 T cell receptor beta chains reported below all come from one sample, sequenced in a study of shared clonotypes between healthy human individuals (dated by TCRdb to the early 2020s). Libraries were made using the immunoSEQ multiplex PCR assay. Here the immuneACCESS table is served through TCRdb, limited to in-frame sequences with V and J called. Missing clones are a known gap in these copies; in checked studies unresolved V genes cover under half, and the rest lacks a known reason. Across this sample there are hundreds of thousands of clones, with 90% to 96% seen only once. The top ten hold 0.055% to 0.075% of the sample. Sequencing input: naive CD4+ T cells sorted from blood. The sample's cell subset or site label, in plain terms: CD45RA+ positively selected. These receptors came from a woman aged 25 to 39 in good health.

A few counts support this clone. V usage is TRBV4-1 and J usage is TRBJ1-5, with D unclear. The V gene's germline CDR1 is MGHRA and CDR2 YSYEKL. V shed 3 bases and J shed 0 bases, with 6 bases lying between them. The length of the CDR3 is 14 residues. The CDR3 nucleotides read TGCGCCAGCAGCCAGTTATATAGCAATCAGCCCCAGCATTTT. Amino acid sequence: CASSQLYSNQPQHF.

The chain is built from TRBV6-6 and TRBJ2-7; 8 bases are a match to TRBD2. CDR1 is MNHNY, CDR2 SVGAGI, per germline (reference sequence). V shed 6 bases and J 2 bases; nucleotides not matched to a gene: 3. The CDR3 runs 13 residues. The CDR3 DNA sequence: TGTGCCAGCAGAAGGCGGGAGGCCTACGAGCAGTACTTC. Its translation is CASRRREAYEQYF.

This sequence joins TRBV19 and TRBJ1-3; no clear D gene. Per germline, CDR1 LNHDA and CDR2 SQIVND (reference sequence). The germline V and J ends were trimmed by 5 bases and 3 bases, with 23 bases remaining between them. The CDR3 contains 18 residues. CDR3 sequence: CASSSNPTRAGFGNTIYF. For the CDR3, the DNA is TGTGCCAGTAGTTCCAACCCAACCCGAGCGGGGTTTGGAAACACCATATATTTT.

This rearrangement joins TRBV28 to TRBJ2-2, with TRBD1 matching over 10 bases. This CDR3 is built from 16 residues. The V segment lost 6 bases and the J segment 4 bases; nucleotides outside the gene matches: 8. Germline V lookup: CDR1 MDHEN, CDR2 SYDVKM. CDR3 residues: CASRSGQGEGTGELFF. The CDR3 region has the DNA TGTGCCAGCAGATCAGGACAGGGGGAAGGCACCGGGGAGCTGTTTTTT.

Here the CDR3 DNA reads TGTGTCAGAAGCTCTACCCACGTTCCGAACACTGAAGCTTTCTTT. It specifies CVRSSTHVPNTEAFF. The V call is TRBV7-5, the J call TRBJ1-1. TRBV7-5 is a known pseudogene. CDR3 length equals 15 residues.

This chain uses TRBV6-5 with TRBJ2-1; 7 nucleotides match TRBD1. Germline V gene data show CDR1 as MNHEY and CDR2 as SVGAGI. J was trimmed by 9 bases and V by 6 bases; bases with no gene match: 14. CDR3 length: 15 residues. As DNA, the CDR3 is TGTGCCAGCAGACGCAGACAGGGCGTGAAGGGTGAGCAGTTCTTC. As protein: CASRRRQGVKGEQFF.

The J gene is TRBJ2-7, the V gene TRBV6-5; D remains unclear. Trimming removed 6 bases from V and 1 base from J, with 10 bases in between. Germline CDR1 reads MNHEY; CDR2 reads SVGAGI. The CDR3 runs 13 residues. CDR3 DNA sequence: TGTGCCAGCAGCCACGATGGGTCCTACGAGCAGTACTTC. Translated, it gives CASSHDGSYEQYF.

Of note for this clone: Different DNA sequences within this sample yield the same CDR3. The chain recombines TRBV5-1 with TRBJ1-2; D possibly corresponds to TRBD1 (5 bases). Trimming stripped 0 bases from V and 3 bases from J, with 9 bases between. Per the germline V gene, CDR1 is SGHRS and CDR2 is YFSETQ. The CDR3 has 14 amino acids. CDR3 DNA sequence: TGCGCCAGCAGCTTGGGAGGGGCCCACTATGGCTACACCTTC. Translation: CASSLGGAHYGYTF.

The CDR3 DNA reads TGTGCCAGCAGCCCTGCGAACCGAGATACGCAGTATTTT. It encodes CASSPANRDTQYF. The V call is TRBV7-2, the J call TRBJ2-3; D unclear. From germline, CDR1 is SGHTA and CDR2 FQGNSA. This CDR3 has 13 residues. The germline V and J ends were trimmed by 5 bases and 5 bases, with 11 bases remaining between them. Full variable domain (remainder filled in from reference TRBV7-2 and TRBJ2-3): GAGVSQSPSNKVTEKGKDVELRCDPISGHTALYWYRQSLGQGLEFLIYFQGNSAPDKSGLPSDRFSAERTGGSVSTLTIQRTQQEDSAVYLCASSPANRDTQYFGPGTRLTVL.

The rearrangement links TRBV10-3 to TRBJ2-1; 13 bases match TRBD2. V shed 6 bases and J 4 bases; nucleotides not matched to a gene: 3. There are 15 residues in the CDR3. Germline V CDR1 and CDR2: ENHRY, SYGVKD. This CDR3 is CAISGTSGTYNEQFF. The CDR3 DNA is TGTGCCATCAGCGGGACTAGCGGGACGTACAATGAGCAGTTCTTC.

This clone is a singleton in its sample. V usage is TRBV15 and J usage is TRBJ1-4; D may be TRBD1 (6 bases). Germline assignment: CDR1 LNHNV and CDR2 YYDKDF (reference sequence). This CDR3 comprises 13 residues. V lost 2 bases, J lost 12 bases, and 13 bases lay in between. The CDR3 region is CATSRSTGTELFF. CDR3 nucleotide sequence: TGTGCCACCAGCAGAAGTACAGGGACGGAACTGTTTTTT.

The genes are TRBV28 and TRBJ1-3, with unresolved D. CDR3 length: 18 residues. V was cut by 5 bases and J by 0 bases, with 20 bases left in between. Germline V gene data show CDR1 as MDHEN and CDR2 as SYDVKM. The CDR3 is CASSPSLGRSHSGNTIYF. CDR3 nucleotides: TGTGCCAGCAGTCCCTCGTTGGGCCGAAGTCACTCTGGAAACACCATATATTTT.

V and J are TRBV6-5 and TRBJ2-5, with a tentative D call TRBD2 (5 bases). This CDR3 has 15 amino acids. Germline CDR1 reads MNHEY; CDR2 reads SVGAGI. Trimming took off 8 bases at V and 5 bases at J, with 21 bases between the two ends. Here the CDR3 reads CASATGGFPPETQYF. DNA for the CDR3: TGTGCCAGCGCCACCGGCGGGTTCCCCCCGGAGACCCAGTACTTC.

In this sample, this clone turned up once. The chain uses TRBV5-5 and TRBJ1-4; D is possibly TRBD1 (5 bases). Trimming removed 0 bases at V and 8 bases at J, with 17 bases between. CDR1 is SGHKS, CDR2 YYEKEE, per germline (reference sequence). This CDR3 region has 16 residues. The chain's CDR3 is CASSLGGRGSGEKLFF. CDR3 bases: TGTGCCAGCAGCTTGGGAGGGCGGGGGTCAGGCGAAAAACTGTTTTTT.

The genes are TRBV10-3 and TRBJ1-2, with D perhaps matching TRBD1 (6 bases). The ends were cut back, 2 bases at V and 3 bases at J, with 10 bases in the middle. Germline V lookup: CDR1 ENHRY, CDR2 SYGVKD. The CDR3 contains 14 residues. The CDR3 DNA is TGTGCCATCAGTGAGGTACAGGGCGACTATGGCTACACCTTC. Its translation is CAISEVQGDYGYTF.

To note about this clone: This specimen includes other DNA sequences encoding the same CDR3. The gene calls are TRBV10-1 and TRBJ2-7; D gene unclear. There are 12 residues in the CDR3. Per germline, CDR1 WNHNN and CDR2 SYGVQD (reference sequence). Trimming left V 4 bases short and J 3 bases short, with 7 bases between. The CDR3 DNA reads as TGCGCCAGCAGTGTAAACCTCTACGAGCAGTACTTC. It yields the protein CASSVNLYEQYF.

This clone came up a few times. The V and J genes are TRBV28 and TRBJ2-5; 8 bases are shared with TRBD1. J was trimmed by 6 bases and V by 1 base; bases with no gene match: 7. The CDR3 sequence is 15 residues long. The germline V gene has CDR1 MDHEN and CDR2 SYDVKM. The CDR3 DNA is TGTGCCAGCAGTTTATCCCCCGACAGGGGAAAGACCCAGTACTTC. It is translated as CASSLSPDRGKTQYF.

The chain links TRBV7-6 to TRBJ2-2; D might be TRBD2 (7 bases). The CDR3 extends over 15 amino acids. Trimming stripped 5 bases from V and 6 bases from J, with 16 bases between. Germline V gene data show CDR1 as SGHVS and CDR2 as FNYEAQ. The CDR3 region has the DNA TGTGCCAGCAGCCCAGGGGTAGCGGGTGCCGGGGAGCTGTTTTTT. Translating it yields CASSPGVAGAGELFF. Variable domain in full (rest from reference TRBV7-6 and TRBJ2-2): GAGVSQSPRYKVTKRGQDVALRCDPISGHVSLYWYRQALGQGPEFLTYFNYEAQQDKSGLPNDRFSAERPEGSISTLTIQRTEQRDSAMYRCASSPGVAGAGELFFGEGSRLTVL.

In DNA form, the CDR3 reads TGTGCCAGCCGGACCAGGGCTTACAATGAGCAGTTCTTC. It specifies CASRTRAYNEQFF. The chain carries TRBV19 and TRBJ2-1; D might be TRBD1 (5 bases). Germline-derived CDR1 and CDR2 are LNHDA and SQIVND (reference sequence). The CDR3 has 13 residues. With 9 bases removed from V and 4 bases from J, the gap between germline ends came to 13 bases.

V and J are TRBV5-1 and TRBJ2-1, with 11 bases aligning to TRBD2. Trimming removed 2 bases from V and 8 bases from J; junction bases left unmatched: 0. Per the germline V gene, CDR1 is SGHRS and CDR2 is YFSETQ. This CDR3 region has 13 residues. The CDR3 DNA sequence: TGCGCCAGCAGCTTACTAGCGGGAGATGAGCAGTTCTTC. Translated: CASSLLAGDEQFF.

The chain recombines TRBV11-1 with TRBJ2-3; D is unclear. The CDR3 totals 12 residues. The V gene lost 4 bases and the J gene lost 2 bases, with 4 bases spanning the gap. Germline values: CDR1 SGHAT, CDR2 FQDESV (reference sequence). The CDR3 region has the DNA TGTGCCAGCAGCTCGAACACAGATACGCAGTATTTT. It codes for CASSSNTDTQYF. Full variable domain (missing parts from reference TRBV11-1 and TRBJ2-3): EAEVAQSPRYKITEKSQAVAFWCDPISGHATLYWYRQILGQGPELLVQFQDESVVDDSQLPKDRFSAERLKGVDSTLKIQPAELGDSAMYLCASSSNTDTQYFGPGTRLTVL.

The J gene is TRBJ2-1, the V gene TRBV19, with 9 bases identical to TRBD1. CDR3 length: 15 amino acids. Germline V gene sequence: CDR1 LNHDA, CDR2 SQIVND (reference sequence). The ends lost 3 bases at V and 2 bases at J; junction bases unmatched: 2. The CDR3 DNA reads as TGTGCCAGTAGTATTGGGACAGGGACCTACAATGAGCAGTTCTTC. This encodes CASSIGTGTYNEQFF.

V and J are TRBV27 and TRBJ2-1, with 8 bases that match TRBD2. The trim removed 4 bases at V and 8 bases at J, leaving 10 bases unmatched. There are 15 residues in the CDR3. From germline, CDR1 is MNHEY and CDR2 SMNVEV (reference sequence). This chain's CDR3 is CASSSRGGRVDEQFF. The CDR3, as DNA: TGTGCCAGCAGTTCGCGCGGGGGGCGGGTCGATGAGCAGTTCTTC.

The chain joins TRBV5-1 to TRBJ2-5; 12 nucleotides match TRBD2. Germline lookup yields CDR1 SGHRS and CDR2 YFSETQ. The J segment lost 4 bases and the V segment lost 6 bases, leaving 7 bases of the junction unmatched. The CDR3 loop spans 15 amino acids. CDR3: CASNLAGGPGETQYF. The CDR3 DNA reads as TGCGCCAGCAACCTAGCGGGAGGGCCAGGAGAGACCCAGTACTTC.

The chain has TRBV2 and TRBJ2-5; D may be TRBD2 (5 bases). Trimming removed 7 bases at V and 1 base at J, with 7 bases between. The germline V gene encodes CDR1 SNHLY and CDR2 FYNNEI. The CDR3 covers 12 residues. The CDR3 nucleotides read TGTGCCAGCACCGGGATCCAAGAGACCCAGTACTTC. Its translation is CASTGIQETQYF. Complete variable domain (other parts from reference TRBV2 and TRBJ2-5): EPEVTQTPSHQVTQMGQEVILRCVPISNHLYFYWYRQILGQKVEFLVSFYNNEISEKSEIFDDQFSVERPDGSNFTLKIRSTKLEDSAMYFCASTGIQETQYFGPGTRLLVL.

The chain links TRBV11-3 to TRBJ2-2; 8 bases match TRBD1. Germline CDR1 SGHNT, CDR2 YENEEA. Trimming at V came to 6 bases and at J to 4 bases, leaving 4 bases not matched to a gene. This CDR3 region has 14 residues. The CDR3 loop is CASRRTGSTGELFF. The CDR3 nucleotides read TGTGCCAGCAGACGGACAGGGAGCACCGGGGAGCTGTTTTTT.

This clone was observed a few times. This same CDR3 is encoded by further DNA sequences in the sample. V and J are TRBV28 and TRBJ1-5; D gene unclear. Germline values: CDR1 MDHEN, CDR2 SYDVKM. The CDR3 length is 12 residues. Between the trimmed V and J ends, which lost 0 bases and 7 bases, there was a span of 4 bases. The CDR3 bases are TGTGCCAGCAGTTTATGGGACCAGCCCCAGCATTTT. This translates into CASSLWDQPQHF.

This rearrangement joins TRBV7-2 to TRBJ1-1, with D perhaps TRBD1 (6 bases). Per the germline V gene, CDR1 is SGHTA and CDR2 is FQGNSA. The CDR3 totals 13 residues. V was clipped by 5 bases and J by 0 bases, with 7 bases between them. CDR3 sequence reads: CASSGGVNTEAFF. The CDR3 DNA reads as TGTGCCAGCAGCGGGGGCGTGAACACTGAAGCTTTCTTT. Together with reference TRBV7-2 and TRBJ1-1, the CDR3 gives the full variable domain: GAGVSQSPSNKVTEKGKDVELRCDPISGHTALYWYRQSLGQGLEFLIYFQGNSAPDKSGLPSDRFSAERTGGSVSTLTIQRTQQEDSAVYLCASSGGVNTEAFFGQGTRLTVV.

This chain joins TRBV6-6 and TRBJ2-7; D is uncertain. CDR3 size: 14 residues. The V end was cut by 5 bases, the J end by 2 bases, with 13 bases between. Germline loops: CDR1 MNHNY, CDR2 SVGAGI (reference sequence). The CDR3 protein is CASSHHSGAYEQYF. The CDR3 nucleotides are TGTGCCAGCAGTCACCACTCAGGAGCCTACGAGCAGTACTTC.

The chain has TRBV5-4 and TRBJ1-2, with D uncertain. Germline V CDR1 and CDR2: SGHNT, YYREEE (reference sequence). The V gene lost 2 bases and the J gene lost 2 bases, with 13 bases spanning the gap. This CDR3 comprises 15 residues. The CDR3 here is CASSLISGGNYGYTF. DNA of the CDR3: TGTGCCAGCAGCTTAATCTCGGGAGGGAACTATGGCTACACCTTC.

J is TRBJ2-7 and V is TRBV25-1; TRBD2 is a possible D gene (6 bases). Germline CDR1 is MGHDK and CDR2 is SYGVNS. The V and J ends lost 7 bases and 3 bases respectively, with 19 bases between them. This CDR3 has 15 residues. CDR3 loop: CASKERVTTVYEQYF. The DNA for the CDR3 is TGTGCCAGCAAGGAGCGGGTTACTACCGTCTACGAGCAGTACTTC.

This chain uses TRBV19 with TRBJ1-5, with D uncertain. The V end lost 6 bases, the J end lost 6 bases, and 9 bases lay between the germline ends. CDR1 and CDR2 (germline): LNHDA, SQIVND (reference sequence). The CDR3 is 12 amino acids. In DNA form, the CDR3 reads TGTGCCAGTAGCTCACTAGTTCAGCCCCAGCATTTT. The encoded protein is CASSSLVQPQHF.